These 8 T cell receptor beta chains originate from one sample sequenced in a study of cytomegalovirus exposure and HLA in healthy donors. PCR employed 60 Vbeta and 13 Jbeta primers. Using immunoSEQ multiplex PCR, the repertoire was profiled, and TCRdb retains in-frame clones only, with some absent. In all, the sample yields under 200,000 clones. Sequenced input: PBMCs. The receptor source for this set is a man younger than 40 in good health and CMV-seronegative.

This rearrangement joins TRBV7-9 to TRBJ2-1; 13 nucleotides line up with TRBD2. Germline lookup yields CDR1 SEHNR and CDR2 FQNEAQ (reference sequence). V lost 5 bases and J lost 8; bases outside the gene matches: 6. The CDR3 covers 15 residues. CDR3 region: CASSPGTSGVDEQFF. The CDR3 bases are TGTGCCAGCAGCCCCGGGACTAGCGGGGTGGATGAGCAGTTCTTC.

The chain links TRBV18 to TRBJ1-1, with 8 bases matching TRBD1. V trimming: 3 bases; J trimming: 11 bases; junction bases outside the gene matches: 14. Per germline, CDR1 KGHSH and CDR2 LQKENI. The CDR3 consists of 15 residues. The CDR3 region is CASSPPTTGAVEAFF. The CDR3 DNA reads as TGTGCCAGCTCACCCCCGACGACAGGGGCCGTTGAGGCTTTCTTT.

The chain uses TRBV4-1 and TRBJ2-1; 13 bases match TRBD2. The germline V gene has CDR1 MGHRA and CDR2 YSYEKL. This CDR3 has 20 amino acids. The junction had 9 bases not matched to a gene; V was cut back by 1 base and J by 0 bases. CDR3 nucleotides: TGCGCCAGCAGCCAAGGGGTGGGACTAGCGGGGTCCAGCTCCTACAATGAGCAGTTCTTC. Translated, it gives CASSQGVGLAGSSSYNEQFF.

The chain combines TRBV7-2 with TRBJ1-1; D may be TRBD1 (6 bases). With 5 bases removed from V and 3 bases from J, the gap between germline ends came to 16 bases. Germline CDR1 is SGHTA and CDR2 is FQGNSA. This CDR3 has 15 amino acids. CDR3 residues: CASSLPRDTYTEAFF. CDR3 DNA: TGTGCCAGCAGCCTCCCCCGGGACACCTACACTGAAGCTTTCTTT. The full variable domain, completed using reference TRBV7-2 and TRBJ1-1, is GAGVSQSPSNKVTEKGKDVELRCDPISGHTALYWYRQSLGQGLEFLIYFQGNSAPDKSGLPSDRFSAERTGGSVSTLTIQRTQQEDSAVYLCASSLPRDTYTEAFFGQGTRLTVV.

This rearrangement joins TRBV7-9 to TRBJ2-5; possible D gene TRBD2, 5 bases. The DNA end is a closer match to TRBJ2-7, so the J assignment may be wrong. Per germline, CDR1 SEHNR and CDR2 FQNEAQ (reference sequence). The CDR3 spans 14 residues. The CDR3 is CASSLVPSYYEQYF. The CDR3 DNA sequence: TGTGCCAGCAGCTTAGTGCCTAGCTACTACGAGCAGTACTTC.

In DNA, the CDR3 is TGTGCCAGCAGCTTAATTTGGACTAGCACAGATACGCAGTATTTT. Amino acid sequence: CASSLIWTSTDTQYF. The chain is built from TRBV11-3 and TRBJ2-3; tentative D call: TRBD2 (5 bases). The CDR3 covers 15 residues. The V gene lost 2 bases and the J gene lost 0 bases, with 9 bases spanning the gap. Germline lookup yields CDR1 SGHNT and CDR2 YENEEA.

This sequence joins TRBV1 and TRBJ1-2; the table's D call, TRBD1, was not checked against the DNA. TRBV1 constitutes a pseudogene. The CDR3 spans 16 residues. CDR3 coding DNA: TGCACCAGCAGCCAAATGGGAGATAGGGGGCTCTATGGCTACACCTTC. This sequence encodes CTSSQMGDRGLYGYTF.

The chain carries TRBV5-4 and TRBJ2-1; 7 nucleotides match TRBD2. The CDR3 runs 13 residues. CDR1 SGHNT and CDR2 YYREEE come from the germline V gene (reference sequence). After removal of 7 bases from V and 5 bases from J, the junction contained 6 bases not matched to a gene. The CDR3 spells CASGLLADNEQFF. DNA for the CDR3: TGTGCCAGCGGACTTCTAGCGGACAATGAGCAGTTCTTC.